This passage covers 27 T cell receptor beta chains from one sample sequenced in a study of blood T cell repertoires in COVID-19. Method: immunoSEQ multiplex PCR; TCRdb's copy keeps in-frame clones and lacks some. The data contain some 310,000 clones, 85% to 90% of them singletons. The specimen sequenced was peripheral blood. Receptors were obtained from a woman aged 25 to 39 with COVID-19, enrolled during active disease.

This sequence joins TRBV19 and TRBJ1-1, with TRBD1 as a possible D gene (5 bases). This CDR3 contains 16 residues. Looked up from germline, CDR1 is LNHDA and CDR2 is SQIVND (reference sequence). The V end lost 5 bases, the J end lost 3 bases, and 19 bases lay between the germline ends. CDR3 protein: CASSPAQTIGDTEAFF. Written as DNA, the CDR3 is TGTGCCAGTAGTCCCGCTCAGACGATAGGGGACACTGAAGCTTTCTTT.

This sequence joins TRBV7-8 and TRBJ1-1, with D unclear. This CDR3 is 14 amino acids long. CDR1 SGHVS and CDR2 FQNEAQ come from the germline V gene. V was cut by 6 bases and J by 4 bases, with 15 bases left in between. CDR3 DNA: TGTGCCAGCAGGCCCGGCGGAGGGAGCACTGAAGCTTTCTTT. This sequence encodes CASRPGGGSTEAFF.

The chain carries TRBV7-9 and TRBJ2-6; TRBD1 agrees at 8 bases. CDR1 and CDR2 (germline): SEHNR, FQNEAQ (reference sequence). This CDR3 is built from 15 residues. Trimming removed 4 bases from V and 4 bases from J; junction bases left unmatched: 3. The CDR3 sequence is CASSSTGVGANVLTF. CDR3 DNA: TGTGCCAGCAGCTCGACAGGGGTCGGGGCCAACGTCCTGACTTTC.

In DNA form, the CDR3 reads TGTGCCAGCAGCGTGGGACTAGCGGGAGTCGGCAATGAGCAGTTCTTC. Its protein product is CASSVGLAGVGNEQFF. The chain links TRBV9 to TRBJ2-1, with 14 positions matching TRBD2. This CDR3 spans 16 amino acids. Looked up from germline, CDR1 is SGDLS and CDR2 is YYNGEE. V lost 2 bases, J lost 6 bases, and 4 bases stayed unmatched. Filled out from reference TRBV9 and TRBJ2-1, the complete variable domain reads DSGVTQTPKHLITATGQRVTLRCSPRSGDLSVYWYQQSLDQGLQFLIQYYNGEERAKGNILERFSAQQFPDLHSELNLSSLELGDSALYFCASSVGLAGVGNEQFFGPGTRLTVL.

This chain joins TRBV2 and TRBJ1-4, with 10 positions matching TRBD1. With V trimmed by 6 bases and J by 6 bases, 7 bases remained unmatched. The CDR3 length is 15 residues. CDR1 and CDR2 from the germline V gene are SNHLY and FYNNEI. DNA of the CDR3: TGTGCCAGCAGGTCAGACAGGGGGCGAGATGAAAAACTGTTTTTT. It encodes CASRSDRGRDEKLFF.

The CDR3 reads CASSSLTTGVGTEAFF. DNA of the CDR3: TGTGCCAGCAGCTCACTAACCACAGGGGTTGGAACTGAAGCTTTCTTT. The gene calls are TRBV13 and TRBJ1-1; 7 bases are shared with TRBD1. The germline CDR1 and CDR2 sequences are PRHDT and FYEKMQ (reference sequence). This CDR3 comprises 16 residues. Trimming took 4 bases from V and 5 from J; bases not matched to a gene: 13.

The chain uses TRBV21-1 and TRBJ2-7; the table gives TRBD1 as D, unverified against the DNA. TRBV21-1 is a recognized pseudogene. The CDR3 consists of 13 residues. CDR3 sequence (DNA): TGTGCCAGCTTGGACAGGTTTTGTTACGAGCAGTACTTC. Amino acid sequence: CASLDRFCYEQYF.

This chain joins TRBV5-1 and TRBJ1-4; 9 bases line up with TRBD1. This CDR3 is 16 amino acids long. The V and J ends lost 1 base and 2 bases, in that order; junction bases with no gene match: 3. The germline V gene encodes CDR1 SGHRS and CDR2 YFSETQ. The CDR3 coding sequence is TGCGCCAGCAGCTTGAACAGGGGGCCTACTAATGAAAAACTGTTTTTT. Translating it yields CASSLNRGPTNEKLFF.

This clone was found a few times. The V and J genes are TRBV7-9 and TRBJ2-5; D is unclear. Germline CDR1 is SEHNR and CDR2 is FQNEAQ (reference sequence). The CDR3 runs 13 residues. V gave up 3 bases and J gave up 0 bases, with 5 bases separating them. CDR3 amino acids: CASSFEYQETQYF. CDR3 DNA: TGTGCCAGCAGCTTTGAGTACCAAGAGACCCAGTACTTC.

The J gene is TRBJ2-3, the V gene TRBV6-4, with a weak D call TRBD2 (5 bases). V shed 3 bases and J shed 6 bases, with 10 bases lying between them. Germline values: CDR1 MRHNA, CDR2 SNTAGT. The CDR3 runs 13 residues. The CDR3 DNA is TGTGCCAGCAGTGAAGTCCGAGGGGATACGCAGTATTTT. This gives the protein CASSEVRGDTQYF.

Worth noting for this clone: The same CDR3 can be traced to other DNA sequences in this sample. CDR3 amino acids: CASSFGGNYGYTF. The CDR3 DNA reads as TGTGCCAGCAGTTTTGGCGGAAACTATGGCTACACCTTC. V is TRBV27 and J is TRBJ1-2; D ambiguous. Looked up from germline, CDR1 is MNHEY and CDR2 is SMNVEV (reference sequence). The CDR3 totals 13 residues. The V end was cut by 3 bases, the J end by 2 bases, with 7 bases between.

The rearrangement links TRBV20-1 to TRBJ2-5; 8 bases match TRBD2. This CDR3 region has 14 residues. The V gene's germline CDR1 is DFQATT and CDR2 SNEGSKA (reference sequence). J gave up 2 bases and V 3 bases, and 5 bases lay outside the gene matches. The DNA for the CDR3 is TGCAGTGCTAGTGTAGCGGGGTCACAAGAGACCCAGTACTTC. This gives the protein CSASVAGSQETQYF.

As DNA, the CDR3 is TGTGCCAGCAGCGTAGGTTTTAGGACAGGGGGCTCCTACAATGAGCAGTTCTTC. It encodes CASSVGFRTGGSYNEQFF. The genes are TRBV9 and TRBJ2-1; 10 bases agree with TRBD1. After removal of 0 bases from V and 0 bases from J, the junction contained 6 bases not matched to a gene. This CDR3 contains 18 residues. Germline CDR1 and CDR2: SGDLS and YYNGEE.

Here the CDR3 DNA reads TGTGCCAGCAGCCTTCCCTCGGGACTAGTAGCCTACAATGAGCAGTTCTTC. This encodes CASSLPSGLVAYNEQFF. The chain carries TRBV11-2 and TRBJ2-1, with 8 nucleotides matching TRBD2. CDR1 SGHAT and CDR2 FQNNGV come from the germline V gene. This CDR3 has 17 residues. Trimming took 5 bases from V and 2 from J; bases not matched to a gene: 11.

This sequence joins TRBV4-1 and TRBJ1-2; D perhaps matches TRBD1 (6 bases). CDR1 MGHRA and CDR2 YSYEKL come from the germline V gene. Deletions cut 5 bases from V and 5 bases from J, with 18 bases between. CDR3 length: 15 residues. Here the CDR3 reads CASSSTTGDSYGYTF. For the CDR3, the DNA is TGCGCCAGCAGCTCAACGACAGGAGATTCTTATGGCTACACCTTC.

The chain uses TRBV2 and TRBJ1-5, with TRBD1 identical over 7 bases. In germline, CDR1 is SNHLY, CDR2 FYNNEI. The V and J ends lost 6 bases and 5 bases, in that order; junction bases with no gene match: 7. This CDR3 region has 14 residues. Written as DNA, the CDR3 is TGTGCCAGCAGCGACAGGGCCCGGCATCAGCCCCAGCATTTT. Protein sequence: CASSDRARHQPQHF.

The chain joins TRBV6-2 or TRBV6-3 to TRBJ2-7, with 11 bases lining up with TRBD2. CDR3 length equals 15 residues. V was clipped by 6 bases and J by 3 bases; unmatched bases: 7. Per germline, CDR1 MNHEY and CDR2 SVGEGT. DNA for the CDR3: TGTGCCAGCAGCCTGACTAGCGGGGATTACTACGAGCAGTACTTC. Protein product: CASSLTSGDYYEQYF.

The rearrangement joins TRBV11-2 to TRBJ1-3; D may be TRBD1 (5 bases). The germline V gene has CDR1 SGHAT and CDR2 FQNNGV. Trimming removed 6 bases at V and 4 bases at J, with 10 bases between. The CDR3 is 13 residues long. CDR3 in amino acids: CASRSGKGNTIYF. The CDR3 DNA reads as TGTGCCAGCAGGTCAGGGAAAGGAAACACCATATATTTT. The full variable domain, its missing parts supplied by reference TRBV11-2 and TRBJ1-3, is EAGVAQSPRYKIIEKRQSVAFWCNPISGHATLYWYQQILGQGPKLLIQFQNNGVVDDSQLPKDRFSAERLKGVDSTLKIQPAKLEDSAVYLCASRSGKGNTIYFGEGSWLTVV.

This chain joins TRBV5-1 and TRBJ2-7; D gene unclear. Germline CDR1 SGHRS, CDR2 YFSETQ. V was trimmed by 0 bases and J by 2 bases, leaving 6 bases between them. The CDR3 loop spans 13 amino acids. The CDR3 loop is CASSLDRPYEQYF. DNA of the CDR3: TGCGCCAGCAGCTTGGACAGACCCTACGAGCAGTACTTC. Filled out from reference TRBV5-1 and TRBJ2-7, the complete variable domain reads KAGVTQTPRYLIKTRGQQVTLSCSPISGHRSVSWYQQTPGQGLQFLFEYFSETQRNKGNFPGRFSGRQFSNSRSEMNVSTLELGDSALYLCASSLDRPYEQYFGPGTRLTVT.

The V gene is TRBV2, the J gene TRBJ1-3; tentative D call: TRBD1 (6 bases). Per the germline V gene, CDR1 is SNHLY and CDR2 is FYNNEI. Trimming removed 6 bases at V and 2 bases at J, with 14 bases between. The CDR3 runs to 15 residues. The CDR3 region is CASRISGQTGNTIYF. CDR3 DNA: TGTGCCAGCAGGATAAGCGGACAGACTGGAAACACCATATATTTT.

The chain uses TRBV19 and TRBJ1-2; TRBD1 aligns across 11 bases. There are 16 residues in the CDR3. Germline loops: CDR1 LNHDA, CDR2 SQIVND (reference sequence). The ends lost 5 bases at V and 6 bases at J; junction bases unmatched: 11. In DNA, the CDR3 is TGTGCCAGTAGTCTGGGGACAGGGGGAGGATTACATGGCTACACCTTC. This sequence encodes CASSLGTGGGLHGYTF.

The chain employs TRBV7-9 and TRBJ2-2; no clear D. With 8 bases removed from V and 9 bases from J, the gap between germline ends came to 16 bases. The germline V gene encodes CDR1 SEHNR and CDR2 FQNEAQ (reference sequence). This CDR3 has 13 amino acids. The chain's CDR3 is CASVLPSQRELFF. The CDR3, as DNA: TGTGCCAGCGTTCTTCCGTCACAAAGGGAGCTGTTTTTT.

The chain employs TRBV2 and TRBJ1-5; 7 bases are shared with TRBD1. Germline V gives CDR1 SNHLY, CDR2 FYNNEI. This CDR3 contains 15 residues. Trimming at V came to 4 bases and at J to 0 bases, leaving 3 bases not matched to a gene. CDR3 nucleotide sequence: TGTGCCAGCAGTGCGACAGGGTATAGCAATCAGCCCCAGCATTTT. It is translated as CASSATGYSNQPQHF.

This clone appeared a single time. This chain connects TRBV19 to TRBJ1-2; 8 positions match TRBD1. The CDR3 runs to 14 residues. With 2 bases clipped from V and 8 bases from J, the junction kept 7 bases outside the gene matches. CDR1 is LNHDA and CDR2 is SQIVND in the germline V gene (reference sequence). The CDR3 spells CASSIPGGREGYTF. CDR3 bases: TGTGCCAGTAGTATACCAGGGGGCCGGGAAGGCTACACCTTC.

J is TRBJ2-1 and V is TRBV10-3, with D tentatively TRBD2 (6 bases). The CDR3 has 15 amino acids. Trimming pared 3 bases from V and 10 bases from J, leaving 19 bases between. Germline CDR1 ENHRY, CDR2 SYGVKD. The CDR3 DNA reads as TGTGCCATCAGTGATTCCGGAGGGAGTAATCTCGAGCAGTTCTTC. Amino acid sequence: CAISDSGGSNLEQFF.

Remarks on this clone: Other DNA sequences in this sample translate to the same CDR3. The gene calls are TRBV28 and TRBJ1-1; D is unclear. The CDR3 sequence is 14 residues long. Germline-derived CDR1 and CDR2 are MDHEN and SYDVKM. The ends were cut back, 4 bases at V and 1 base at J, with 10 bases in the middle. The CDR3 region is CASSYRAGNTEAFF. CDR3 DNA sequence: TGTGCCAGCAGTTATCGGGCGGGGAACACTGAAGCTTTCTTT.

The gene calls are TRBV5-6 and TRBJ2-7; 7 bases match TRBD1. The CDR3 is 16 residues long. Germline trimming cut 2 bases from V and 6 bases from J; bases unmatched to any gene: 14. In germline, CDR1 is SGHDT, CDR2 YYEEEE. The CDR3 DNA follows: TGTGCCAGCAGCTTAACAAGACCGGGACAGCCTTCCGAGCAGTACTTC. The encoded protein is CASSLTRPGQPSEQYF.